The entry below describes one T cell receptor (beta chain). No antigen is known for it. This sample is part of a study of cytomegalovirus exposure and HLA in healthy donors. About the study: Findings of an earlier analysis included over 95 million unique TCR beta sequences from around 180 million T cells.

Overall study findings and caveats: Later analysis revealed greater clonal expansion in HLA-associated TCR beta chains than in equally common others.

The CDR3 spans 13 residues. V lost 0 bases, J lost 5 bases, and 2 bases stayed unmatched. Germline CDR1 and CDR2: SGDLS and YYNGEE. Researchers ran the PCR with 60 Vbeta and 13 Jbeta primers. Some clones are missing from TCRdb's copy, which holds only in-frame ones; the method was immunoSEQ multiplex PCR. The table includes about 190,000 clones, approximately 79% detected once. This clonotype originated in a woman in her late teens or twenties in good health and CMV-seronegative. Sequenced: PBMCs. The chain combines TRBV9 with TRBJ2-7; 7 bases are shared with TRBD1. CDR3 sequence (DNA): TGTGCCAGCAGCGTAGTTACAGGGGACGAGCAGTACTTC. Translation gives CASSVVTGDEQYF.